The clone carrying this T cell receptor (beta chain) was seen a few times. The antigen is undetermined. Researchers ran the PCR with 60 Vbeta and 13 Jbeta primers. TCRdb's copy holds only in-frame clones and misses some; the assay was immunoSEQ multiplex PCR. The sample includes under 170,000 clones, 79% of them seen just once. The data belong to a study of cytomegalovirus exposure and HLA in healthy donors. Study results and limitations: The authors enumerated some 160 TCR beta chains as linked to cytomegalovirus. A few of the chains that were CMV-associated were confirmed in vitro to be specific for CMV antigens. The study had only CMV serostatus as immune exposure information.

The sample comprised PBMCs. This receptor was taken from a human donor in good health.

Written as DNA, the CDR3 is TGTGCCAGCAGCTTAGGGCGGCGGTTCAACACTGAAGCTTTCTTT. It yields the protein CASSLGRRFNTEAFF. This chain links TRBV7-9 with TRBJ1-1; no reliable D call. The CDR3 spans 15 residues. Germline V gives CDR1 SEHNR, CDR2 FQNEAQ (reference sequence). The ends were cut back, 1 base at V and 2 bases at J, with 11 bases in the middle.